The clone carrying this T cell receptor beta chain was seen at least ten times. Its matching antigen is unknown. These data come from a study of neurological immune-mediated disorders. Broader study findings: Expansion of TCR clones was greatest in HTLV-1-associated myelopathy and smallest in multiple sclerosis, where it fell below that of healthy controls. The phylogenetic placement of 18 of 34 multiple sclerosis patients' repertoires in one related-CDR3 cluster constitutes a possible signature.

The authors made cDNA by 5'RACE with 10-nucleotide random UMIs. From the 5' RACE reads, TCRdb called clonotypes with MiXCR, one entry per CDR3 protein. The table has 31,000 or so distinct CDR3 sequences, around 1.5% seen once. Germline loops: CDR1 SGHTA, CDR2 FQGNSA. J was trimmed by 7 bases and V by 4 bases; bases with no gene match: 6. CDR3 length equals 14 residues. The sequence came from a woman aged 30 to 39 with multiple sclerosis. The chain links TRBV7-2 to TRBJ2-4, with 8 bases that match TRBD2. The specimen was PBMCs. CDR3 sequence reads: CASSSSGGMNIQYF. CDR3 DNA: TGTGCCAGCAGCTCCTCGGGGGGGATGAACATTCAGTACTTC.